These 9 T cell receptor beta chains were sequenced from one sample in a study of shared clonotypes between healthy human individuals. Clones were read by immunoSEQ multiplex PCR, and TCRdb kept only the in-frame ones, dropping some. Seen here are approximately 2.1 million clones, more than 80% observed once, and the top ten hold approximately 0.4%. Source material: naive CD4+ T cells from PBMCs. The subset: CD45RA+ positively selected. These receptors all stem from a young man in good health. Some clones in this sample may be carry-over from other donors' samples.

Only one count was recorded for this clone. The V and J genes are TRBV19 and TRBJ2-1; 8 bases line up with TRBD2. Germline trimming cut 3 bases from V and 5 bases from J; bases unmatched to any gene: 15. The CDR3 has 18 residues. Germline CDR1 and CDR2: LNHDA and SQIVND (reference sequence). This CDR3 reads CASSIFGGRTSRHNEQFF. Written as DNA, the CDR3 is TGTGCCAGTAGTATCTTTGGGGGAAGGACTAGCCGGCACAATGAGCAGTTCTTC.

The chain joins TRBV29-1 to TRBJ2-2; D is ambiguous. Germline V CDR1 and CDR2: SQVTM, ANQGSEA. The germline V and J ends were trimmed by 4 bases and 3 bases, with 12 bases remaining between them. This CDR3 is built from 14 residues. The CDR3 DNA reads as TGCAGCGTTGCCGGGCAGGACCACACCGGGGAGCTGTTTTTT. Protein product: CSVAGQDHTGELFF.

The chain recombines TRBV7-3 with TRBJ1-5; D not resolved. Trimming removed 5 bases at V and 5 bases at J, with 10 bases between. CDR3 length equals 13 residues. Germline V CDR1 and CDR2: SGHTA, FQGTGA. CDR3 protein: CASSARPDQPQHF. The CDR3 nucleotides read TGTGCCAGCAGCGCGCGCCCCGATCAGCCCCAGCATTTT.

The rearrangement uses TRBV2 and TRBJ2-1; D is unclear. This CDR3 region has 15 residues. V shed 4 bases and J shed 1 base, with 11 bases lying between them. CDR1 is SNHLY and CDR2 is FYNNEI in the germline V gene. The chain's CDR3 is CASSGRSTSYNEQFF. The CDR3 DNA follows: TGTGCCAGCAGTGGACGGTCTACTTCCTACAATGAGCAGTTCTTC.

This chain uses TRBV27 with TRBJ2-5; the D gene could be TRBD1 or TRBD2 (6 bases each). There are 13 residues in the CDR3. The V gene lost 7 bases and the J gene lost 7 bases, with 16 bases spanning the gap. CDR1 and CDR2 (germline): MNHEY, SMNVEV (reference sequence). CDR3: CASTKGGHSTQYF. The CDR3 nucleotides are TGTGCCAGCACCAAAGGGGGGCATTCGACCCAGTACTTC.

The rearrangement joins TRBV5-1 to TRBJ2-7; 8 nucleotides match TRBD2. The CDR3 is made up of 17 amino acids. V gave up 4 bases and J gave up 1 base; unmatched junction bases: 13. The germline gives CDR1 SGHRS, CDR2 YFSETQ. The CDR3 here is CASSAGGAGDQSYEQYF. The CDR3 DNA reads TGCGCCAGCAGCGCGGGGGGAGCGGGAGACCAATCCTACGAGCAGTACTTC.

The chain uses TRBV7-9 and TRBJ1-5, with D unresolved. V shed 5 bases and J shed 9 bases, with 11 bases lying between them. Germline CDR1 is SEHNR and CDR2 is FQNEAQ (reference sequence). The CDR3 has 12 residues. This CDR3 reads CASSRDGGPQHF. In nucleotides, the CDR3 is TGTGCCAGCAGCCGCGACGGAGGGCCCCAGCATTTT.

J is TRBJ2-5 and V is TRBV7-3; TRBD1 matches at 8 bases. Germline loops: CDR1 SGHTA, CDR2 FQGTGA. V was pared by 2 bases and J by 3 bases, with 2 bases of the junction left unmatched. The CDR3 sequence is 14 residues long. CDR3 coding DNA: TGTGCCAGCAGCTTAGACAGGGGAGAAGAGACCCAGTACTTC. It codes for CASSLDRGEETQYF.

This clone was detected once. The J gene is TRBJ2-1, the V gene TRBV2; no clear D. This CDR3 contains 11 residues. V dropped 4 bases and J dropped 14 bases, with 12 bases sitting between them. CDR1 and CDR2 (germline): SNHLY, FYNNEI. The CDR3 coding sequence is TGTGCCAGCAGTGCCTTTCTTGGGGAGTTCTTC. Residues: CASSAFLGEFF. The complete variable domain, with remaining parts taken from reference TRBV2 and TRBJ2-1, reads EPEVTQTPSHQVTQMGQEVILRCVPISNHLYFYWYRQILGQKVEFLVSFYNNEISEKSEIFDDQFSVERPDGSNFTLKIRSTKLEDSAMYFCASSAFLGEFFGPGTRLTVL.